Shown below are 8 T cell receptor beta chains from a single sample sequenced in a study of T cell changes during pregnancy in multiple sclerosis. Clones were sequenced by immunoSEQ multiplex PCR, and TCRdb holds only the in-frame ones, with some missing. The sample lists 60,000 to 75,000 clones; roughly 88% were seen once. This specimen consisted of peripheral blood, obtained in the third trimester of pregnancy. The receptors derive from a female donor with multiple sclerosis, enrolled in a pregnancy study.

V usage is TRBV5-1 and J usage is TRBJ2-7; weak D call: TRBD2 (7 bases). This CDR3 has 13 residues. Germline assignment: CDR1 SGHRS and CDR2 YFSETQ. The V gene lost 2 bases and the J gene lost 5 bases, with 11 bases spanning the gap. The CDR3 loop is CASSLGGENEQYF. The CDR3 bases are TGCGCCAGCAGCTTAGGGGGGGAAAACGAGCAGTACTTC.

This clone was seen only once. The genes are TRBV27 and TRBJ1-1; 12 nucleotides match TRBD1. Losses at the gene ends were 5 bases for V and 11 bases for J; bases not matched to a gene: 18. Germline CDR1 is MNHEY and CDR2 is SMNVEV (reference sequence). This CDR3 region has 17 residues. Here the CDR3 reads CASSPYIWGDRGRGAFF. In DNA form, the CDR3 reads TGTGCCAGCAGTCCTTATATATGGGGGGACAGGGGGCGCGGTGCTTTCTTT.

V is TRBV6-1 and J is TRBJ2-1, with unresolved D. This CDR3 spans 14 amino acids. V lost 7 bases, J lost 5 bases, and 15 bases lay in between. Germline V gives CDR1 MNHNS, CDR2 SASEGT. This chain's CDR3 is CASIYYDGNNEQFF. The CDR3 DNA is TGTGCCAGCATCTACTACGATGGTAACAATGAGCAGTTCTTC.

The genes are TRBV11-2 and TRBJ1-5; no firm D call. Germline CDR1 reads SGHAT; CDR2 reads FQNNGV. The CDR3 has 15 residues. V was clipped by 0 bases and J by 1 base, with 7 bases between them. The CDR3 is CASSLDPGSNQPQHF. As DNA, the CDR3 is TGTGCCAGCAGCTTAGATCCGGGGAGCAATCAGCCCCAGCATTTT.

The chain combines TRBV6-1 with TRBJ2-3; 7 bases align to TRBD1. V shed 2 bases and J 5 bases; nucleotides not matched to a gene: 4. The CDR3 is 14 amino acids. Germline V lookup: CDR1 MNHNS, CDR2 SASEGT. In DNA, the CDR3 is TGTGCCAGCAGTGAAAAGGGGGCCAAAGATACGCAGTATTTT. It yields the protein CASSEKGAKDTQYF.

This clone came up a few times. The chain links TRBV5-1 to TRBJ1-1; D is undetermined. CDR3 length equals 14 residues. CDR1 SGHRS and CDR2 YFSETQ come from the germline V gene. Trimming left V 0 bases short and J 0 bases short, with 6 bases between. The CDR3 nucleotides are TGCGCCAGCAGCTTGGCAGGCATGAACACTGAAGCTTTCTTT. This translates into CASSLAGMNTEAFF.

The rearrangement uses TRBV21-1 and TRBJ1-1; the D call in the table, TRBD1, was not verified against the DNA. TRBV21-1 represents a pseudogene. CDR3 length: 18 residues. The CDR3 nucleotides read TGTGCCAGCAGCAAATCGGCCCCGTGGCAGGGTCCGGGCACTGAAGCTTTCTTT. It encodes CASSKSAPWQGPGTEAFF.

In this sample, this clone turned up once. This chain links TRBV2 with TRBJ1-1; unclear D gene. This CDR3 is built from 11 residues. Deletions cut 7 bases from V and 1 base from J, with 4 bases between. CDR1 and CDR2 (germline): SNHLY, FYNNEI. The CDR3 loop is CASNKNTEAFF. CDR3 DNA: TGTGCCAGCAACAAGAACACTGAAGCTTTCTTT.